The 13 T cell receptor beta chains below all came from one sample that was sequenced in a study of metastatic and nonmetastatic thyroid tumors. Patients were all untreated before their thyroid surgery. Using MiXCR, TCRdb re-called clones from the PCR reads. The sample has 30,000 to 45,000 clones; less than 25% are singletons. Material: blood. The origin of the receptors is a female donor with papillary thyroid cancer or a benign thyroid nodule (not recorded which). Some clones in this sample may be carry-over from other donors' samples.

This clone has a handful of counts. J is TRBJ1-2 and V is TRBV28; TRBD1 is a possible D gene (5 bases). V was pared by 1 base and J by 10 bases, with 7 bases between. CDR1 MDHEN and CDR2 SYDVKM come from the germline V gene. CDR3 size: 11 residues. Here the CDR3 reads CASSLLGDYTF. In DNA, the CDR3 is TGTGCCAGCAGTTTATTGGGGGACTACACCTTC.

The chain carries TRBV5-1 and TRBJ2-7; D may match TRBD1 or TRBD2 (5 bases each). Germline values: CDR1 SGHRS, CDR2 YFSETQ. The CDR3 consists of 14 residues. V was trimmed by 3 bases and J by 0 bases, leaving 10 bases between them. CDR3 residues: CASSSGRHSYEQYF. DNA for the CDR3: TGCGCCAGCAGCTCGGGACGGCACTCCTACGAGCAGTACTTC.

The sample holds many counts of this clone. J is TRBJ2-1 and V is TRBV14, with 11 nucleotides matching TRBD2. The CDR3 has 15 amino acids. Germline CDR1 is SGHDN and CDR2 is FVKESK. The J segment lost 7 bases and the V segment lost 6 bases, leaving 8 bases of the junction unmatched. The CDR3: CASSPTSGRSNEQFF. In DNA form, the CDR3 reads TGTGCCAGCAGTCCCACTAGCGGGAGAAGTAATGAGCAGTTCTTC.

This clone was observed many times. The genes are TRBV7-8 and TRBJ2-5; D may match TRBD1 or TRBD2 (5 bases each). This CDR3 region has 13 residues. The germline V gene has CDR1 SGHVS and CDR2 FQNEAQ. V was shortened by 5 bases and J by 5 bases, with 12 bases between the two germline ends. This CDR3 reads CASSPGAGETQYF. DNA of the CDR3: TGTGCCAGCAGCCCCGGGGCAGGGGAGACCCAGTACTTC.

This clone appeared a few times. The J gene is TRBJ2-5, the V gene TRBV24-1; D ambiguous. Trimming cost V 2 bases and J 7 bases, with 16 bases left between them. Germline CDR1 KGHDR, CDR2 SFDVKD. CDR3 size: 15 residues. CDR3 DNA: TGTGCCACCAGTGATTCTGGGAAAGGGTACGGGACCCAGTACTTC. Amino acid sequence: CATSDSGKGYGTQYF.

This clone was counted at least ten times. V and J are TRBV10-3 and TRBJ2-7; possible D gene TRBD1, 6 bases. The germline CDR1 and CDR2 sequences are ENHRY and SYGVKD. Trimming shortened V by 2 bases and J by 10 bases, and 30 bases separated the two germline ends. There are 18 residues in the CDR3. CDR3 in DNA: TGTGCCATCAGTGAGCCTTCATCGATTGCACAGGGCGGTTTCGGACAGTACTTC. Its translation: CAISEPSSIAQGGFGQYF.

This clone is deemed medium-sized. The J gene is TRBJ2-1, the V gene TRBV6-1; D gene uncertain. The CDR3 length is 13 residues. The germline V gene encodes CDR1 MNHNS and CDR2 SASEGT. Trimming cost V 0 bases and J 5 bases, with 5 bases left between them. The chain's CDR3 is CASSEASDNEQFF. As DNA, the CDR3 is TGTGCCAGCAGTGAAGCGTCGGACAATGAGCAGTTCTTC.

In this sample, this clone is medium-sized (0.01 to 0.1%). CDR3 region: CASTFASGRFGRELFF. CDR3 sequence (DNA): TGTGCCAGCACTTTCGCTAGCGGGAGGTTTGGCCGGGAGCTGTTTTTT. The V and J genes are TRBV28 and TRBJ2-2; 11 nucleotides match TRBD2. The germline V gene encodes CDR1 MDHEN and CDR2 SYDVKM. CDR3 length: 16 amino acids. The J segment lost 9 bases and the V segment lost 7 bases, leaving 13 bases of the junction unmatched.

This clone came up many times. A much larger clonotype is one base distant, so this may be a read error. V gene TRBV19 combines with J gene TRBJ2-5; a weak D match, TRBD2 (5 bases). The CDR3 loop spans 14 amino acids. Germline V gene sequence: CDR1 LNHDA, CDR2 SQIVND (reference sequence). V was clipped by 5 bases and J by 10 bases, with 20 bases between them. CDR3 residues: CASSPRRVVGDQYF. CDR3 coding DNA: TGTGCCAGTAGTCCCCGGCGGGTGGTCGGAGACCAGTACTTC.

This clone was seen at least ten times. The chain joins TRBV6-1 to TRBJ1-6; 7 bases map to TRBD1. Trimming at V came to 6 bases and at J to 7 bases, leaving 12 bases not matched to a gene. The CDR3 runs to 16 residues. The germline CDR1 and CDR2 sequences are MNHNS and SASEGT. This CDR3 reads CASSRTGQAGNSPLHF. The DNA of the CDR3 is TGTGCCAGCAGCCGAACCGGACAGGCCGGAAATTCACCCCTCCACTTT.

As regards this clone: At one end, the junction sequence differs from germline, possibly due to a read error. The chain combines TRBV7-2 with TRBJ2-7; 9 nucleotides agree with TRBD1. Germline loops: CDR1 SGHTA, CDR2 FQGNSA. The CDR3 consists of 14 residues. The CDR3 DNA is TGTGCCAGCAGCTCCGGGACAGGGTCCTACGAGCATTACTTC. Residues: CASSSGTGSYEHYF.

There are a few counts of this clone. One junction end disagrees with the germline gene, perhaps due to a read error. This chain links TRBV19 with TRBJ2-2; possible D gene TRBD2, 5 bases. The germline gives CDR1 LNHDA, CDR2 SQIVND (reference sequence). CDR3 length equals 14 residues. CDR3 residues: CASSIGLLTWELFF. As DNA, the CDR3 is TGTGCCAGTAGTATCGGACTTCTCACCTGGGAGCTGTTTTTT.

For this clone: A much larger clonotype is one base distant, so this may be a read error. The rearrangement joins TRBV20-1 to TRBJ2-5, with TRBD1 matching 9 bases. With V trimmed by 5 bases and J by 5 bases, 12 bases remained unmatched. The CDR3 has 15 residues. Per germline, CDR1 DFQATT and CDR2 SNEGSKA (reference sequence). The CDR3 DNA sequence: TGCAGTGCTTTGGGGGGACAGGGCTTCGGGGAGACCCAGTACTTC. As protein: CSALGGQGFGETQYF.